Below, 16 T cell receptor beta chains from the same sample are listed, as sequenced in a study of shared clonotypes between healthy human individuals. Generated by immunoSEQ multiplex PCR, the TCRdb table keeps only in-frame clones and is missing some. The data hold about 770,000 clones, with approximately 72% observed a single time. Sequencing was done on a sample of memory CD4+ T cells sorted from blood. Subset denoted: CD45RA-negative fraction. The source of these receptors is a woman aged 25 to 45 in good health.

The chain links TRBV28 to TRBJ1-6; no definite D call. The CDR3 contains 15 residues. Between the trimmed V and J ends, which lost 3 bases and 8 bases, there was a span of 14 bases. Germline CDR1 is MDHEN and CDR2 is SYDVKM. The CDR3 DNA is TGTGCCAGCAGTTTCGGTCCGAACGTGGATTCACCCCTCCACTTT. This codes for CASSFGPNVDSPLHF.

The V call is TRBV5-4, the J call TRBJ2-4, with TRBD2 identical over 10 bases. Trimming at V came to 0 bases and at J to 2 bases, leaving 5 bases not matched to a gene. The CDR3 length is 17 residues. Germline CDR1 is SGHNT and CDR2 is YYREEE (reference sequence). The CDR3 DNA reads TGTGCCAGCAGCTTGGGGGCTAGCGGGAGACCCAAAAACATTCAGTACTTC. Encoded protein: CASSLGASGRPKNIQYF.

Details on this clone: This may be a read error, as it is one base from a much larger clone. Other nucleotide sequences in the sample specify the same CDR3. V is TRBV5-1 and J is TRBJ2-3; no firm D call. This CDR3 has 15 amino acids. CDR1 is SGHRS and CDR2 is YFSETQ in the germline V gene. Trimming took off 0 bases at V and 0 bases at J, with 8 bases between the two ends. In DNA form, the CDR3 reads TGCGCCAGCAGCTTGGCTGTGGTGAGCACAGATACGCAGTATTTT. It codes for CASSLAVVSTDTQYF.

The gene calls are TRBV2 and TRBJ2-7; 7 nucleotides match TRBD2. This CDR3 comprises 14 residues. V lost 2 bases to trimming and J lost 6 bases; unmatched junction nucleotides: 7. Germline lookup yields CDR1 SNHLY and CDR2 FYNNEI. DNA for the CDR3: TGTGCCAGCAGTGAATCGAGACTAGCTTCCGAGCAGTACTTC. Translation: CASSESRLASEQYF.

The V call is TRBV6-1, the J call TRBJ1-2; a possible D gene is TRBD1 (6 bases). This CDR3 region has 15 residues. Germline V CDR1 and CDR2: MNHNS, SASEGT. The germline V and J ends were trimmed by 5 bases and 4 bases, with 17 bases remaining between them. The CDR3 region has the DNA TGTGCCAGCAGTAGGGACACCCTCCCATTCTATGGCTACACCTTC. Protein product: CASSRDTLPFYGYTF.

The chain has TRBV6-5 and TRBJ2-1; 10 bases fit TRBD2. CDR3 length equals 14 residues. Germline CDR1 is MNHEY and CDR2 is SVGAGI. The V gene end was trimmed by 4 bases and the J gene end by 9 bases; junction bases not matched to a gene: 6. The CDR3: CASSFTSGVVEQFF. CDR3 bases: TGTGCCAGCAGTTTTACTAGCGGGGTAGTTGAGCAGTTCTTC.

With regard to this clone: Additional DNA sequences in this sample encode the identical CDR3. V gene TRBV7-3 combines with J gene TRBJ2-5; 7 nucleotides line up with TRBD1. The V gene's germline CDR1 is SGHTA and CDR2 FQGTGA. Germline trimming cut 3 bases from V and 4 bases from J; bases unmatched to any gene: 2. The CDR3 is 13 amino acids. The CDR3 DNA reads as TGTGCCAGCAGCTTGTCAGGGGGAGAGACCCAGTACTTC. The encoded protein is CASSLSGGETQYF.

The chain carries TRBV7-9 and TRBJ2-7; D is ambiguous. The CDR3 loop spans 14 amino acids. The V and J ends lost 4 bases and 1 base respectively, with 11 bases between them. In germline, CDR1 is SEHNR, CDR2 FQNEAQ (reference sequence). In DNA form, the CDR3 reads TGTGCCAGCAGCTCCCAACACCGATCCTACGAGCAGTACTTC. Its protein is CASSSQHRSYEQYF. The entire variable domain, with the rest obtained from reference TRBV7-9 and TRBJ2-7, is as follows: DTGVSQNPRHKITKRGQNVTFRCDPISEHNRLYWYRQTLGQGPEFLTYFQNEAQLEKSRLLSDRFSAERPKGSFSTLEIQRTEQGDSAMYLCASSSQHRSYEQYFGPGTRLTVT.

This clone was seen only a few times. Other nucleotide sequences from this sample produce the same CDR3. The J gene is TRBJ1-2, the V gene TRBV10-3; the D is unclear. V was shortened by 3 bases and J by 6 bases, with 8 bases between the two germline ends. This CDR3 has 12 amino acids. Germline V gene sequence: CDR1 ENHRY, CDR2 SYGVKD. CDR3 protein: CAISDRANGYTF. The CDR3 DNA follows: TGTGCCATCAGTGATAGAGCAAATGGCTACACCTTC.

This sequence joins TRBV5-6 and TRBJ2-4, with D maybe TRBD2 (6 bases). Trimming pared 0 bases from V and 0 bases from J, leaving 10 bases between. CDR1 is SGHDT, CDR2 YYEEEE, per germline. CDR3 length: 16 residues. DNA for the CDR3: TGTGCCAGCAGCTTGGTTTCCGGGAGAGCCAAAAACATTCAGTACTTC. Its translation: CASSLVSGRAKNIQYF. The variable domain in full, completed from reference TRBV5-6 and TRBJ2-4, reads DAGVTQSPTHLIKTRGQQVTLRCSPKSGHDTVSWYQQALGQGPQFIFQYYEEEERQRGNFPDRFSGHQFPNYSSELNVNALLLGDSALYLCASSLVSGRAKNIQYFGAGTRLSVL.

The chain has TRBV28 and TRBJ2-2; 14 bases fit TRBD2. Per germline, CDR1 MDHEN and CDR2 SYDVKM. J gave up 4 bases and V 8 bases, and 9 bases lay outside the gene matches. The CDR3 loop spans 17 amino acids. The CDR3 nucleotides read TGTGCCAGCCGCCGACTAGCGGGAGGGGGAAGCACCGGGGAGCTGTTTTTT. Translation: CASRRLAGGGSTGELFF. Variable domain in full (rest from reference TRBV28 and TRBJ2-2): DVKVTQSSRYLVKRTGEKVFLECVQDMDHENMFWYRQDPGLGLRLIYFSYDVKMKEKGDIPEGYSVSREKKERFSLILESASTNQTSMYLCASRRLAGGGSTGELFFGEGSRLTVL.

The rearrangement links TRBV9 to TRBJ1-4; TRBD1 matches at 8 bases. CDR3 length equals 15 residues. V shed 0 bases and J 8 bases; nucleotides not matched to a gene: 6. Germline CDR1 and CDR2: SGDLS and YYNGEE. In DNA, the CDR3 is TGTGCCAGCAGCGTAGCTCGGGACAGGTCAGAAAAACTGTTTTTT. This codes for CASSVARDRSEKLFF.

This clone was recorded once. Here the CDR3 reads CASSTTPGQGVNTEAFF. CDR3 bases: TGTGCCAGCAGCACCACCCCCGGACAGGGGGTGAACACTGAAGCTTTCTTT. The V call is TRBV7-9, the J call TRBJ1-1; TRBD1 agrees at 10 bases. CDR1 and CDR2 from the germline V gene are SEHNR and FQNEAQ (reference sequence). This CDR3 has 17 amino acids. The trim removed 5 bases at V and 0 bases at J, leaving 9 bases unmatched. Complete variable domain (other parts from reference TRBV7-9 and TRBJ1-1): DTGVSQNPRHKITKRGQNVTFRCDPISEHNRLYWYRQTLGQGPEFLTYFQNEAQLEKSRLLSDRFSAERPKGSFSTLEIQRTEQGDSAMYLCASSTTPGQGVNTEAFFGQGTRLTVV.

The chain employs TRBV7-2 and TRBJ1-5, with unresolved D. Germline V lookup: CDR1 SGHTA, CDR2 FQGNSA. CDR3 length: 15 amino acids. Trimming shortened V by 4 bases and J by 4 bases, and 14 bases separated the two germline ends. This CDR3 reads CASSSRRVSNQPQHF. The CDR3 coding sequence is TGTGCCAGCAGCTCCAGGAGGGTGTCAAATCAGCCCCAGCATTTT.

The chain combines TRBV6-1 with TRBJ2-3, with unresolved D. V dropped 10 bases and J dropped 2 bases, with 13 bases sitting between them. Germline CDR1 reads MNHNS; CDR2 reads SASEGT. The CDR3 contains 13 residues. Written as DNA, the CDR3 is TGTGCCACGTCCCAAGGCGCCACAGATACGCAGTATTTT. Translation: CATSQGATDTQYF.

This chain joins TRBV5-1 and TRBJ2-6; D call uncertain. The germline V gene has CDR1 SGHRS and CDR2 YFSETQ. The CDR3 is 14 amino acids. Trimming pared 7 bases from V and 0 bases from J, leaving 8 bases between. The chain's CDR3 is CASQTGSGANVLTF. The CDR3 DNA is TGCGCCAGCCAGACGGGCTCTGGGGCCAACGTCCTGACTTTC.